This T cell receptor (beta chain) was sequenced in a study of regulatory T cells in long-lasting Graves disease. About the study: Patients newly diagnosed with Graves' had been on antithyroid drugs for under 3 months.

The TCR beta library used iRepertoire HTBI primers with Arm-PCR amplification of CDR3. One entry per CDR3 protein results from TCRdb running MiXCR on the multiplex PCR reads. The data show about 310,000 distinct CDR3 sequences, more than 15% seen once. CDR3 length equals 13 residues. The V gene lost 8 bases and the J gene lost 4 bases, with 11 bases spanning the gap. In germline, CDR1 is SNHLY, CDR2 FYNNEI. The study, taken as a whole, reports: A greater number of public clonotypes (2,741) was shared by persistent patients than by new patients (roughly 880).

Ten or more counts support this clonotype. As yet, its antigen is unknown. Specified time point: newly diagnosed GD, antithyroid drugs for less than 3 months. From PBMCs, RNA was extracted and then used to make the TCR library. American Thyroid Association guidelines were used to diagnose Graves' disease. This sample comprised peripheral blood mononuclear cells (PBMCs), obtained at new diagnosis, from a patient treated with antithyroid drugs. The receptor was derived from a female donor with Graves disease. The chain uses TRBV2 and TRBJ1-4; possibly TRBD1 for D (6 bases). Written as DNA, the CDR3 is TGTGCCAGCCAGGGGCGCGGTAATGAAAAACTGTTTTTT. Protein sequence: CASQGRGNEKLFF.